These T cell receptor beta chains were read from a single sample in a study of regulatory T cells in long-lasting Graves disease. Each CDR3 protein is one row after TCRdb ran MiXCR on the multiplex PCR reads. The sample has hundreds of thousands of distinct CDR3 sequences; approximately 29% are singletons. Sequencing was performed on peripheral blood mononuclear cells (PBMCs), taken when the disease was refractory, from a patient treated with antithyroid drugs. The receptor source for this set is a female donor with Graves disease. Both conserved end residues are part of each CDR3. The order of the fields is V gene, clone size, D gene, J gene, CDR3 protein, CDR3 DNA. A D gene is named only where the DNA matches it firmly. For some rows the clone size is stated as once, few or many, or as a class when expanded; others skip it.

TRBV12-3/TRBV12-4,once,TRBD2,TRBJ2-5,CASSLPSGGTQF,TGCGCCAGCAGTTTACCTAGCGGGGGGACGCAGTTC
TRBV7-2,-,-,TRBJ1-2,CASSGGERGSLYGYTF,TGTGCCAGCAGCGGGGGAGAGCGCGGTTCTCTTTATGGCTACACCTTC
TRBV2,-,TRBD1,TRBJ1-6,CASSLTGEYPPLHF,TGTGCCAGCAGTCTGACAGGGGAATATCCACCCCTCCACTTT
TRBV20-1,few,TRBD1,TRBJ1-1,CSAVTGGTEAFF,TGCAGTGCCGTCACAGGGGGCACTGAAGCTTTCTTT
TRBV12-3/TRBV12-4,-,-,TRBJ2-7,CASSLFPVSYEQYF,TGTGCCAGCAGTTTGTTTCCCGTCTCCTACGAGCAGTACTTC
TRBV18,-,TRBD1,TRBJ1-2,CASSPQGVEGYTF,TGTGCCAGCTCACCGCAGGGGGTAGAAGGCTACACCTTC
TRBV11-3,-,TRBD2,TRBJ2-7,CASSLDGRLAGGSEQYF,TGTGCCAGCAGCTTAGATGGGAGACTAGCGGGAGGCTCCGAGCAGTACTTC
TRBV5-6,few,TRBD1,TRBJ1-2,CASSATGQGLYGYTF,TGTGCCAGCAGCGCAACGGGACAGGGGCTTTATGGCTACACCTTC
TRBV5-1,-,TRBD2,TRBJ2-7,CASSLGSGRALSYEQYF,TGCGCCAGCAGCTTGGGTAGCGGGAGGGCCCTCTCCTACGAGCAGTACTTC
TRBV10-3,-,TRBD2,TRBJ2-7,CAISDRTSGREDEQYF,TGTGCCATCAGTGACCGGACTAGCGGGAGGGAAGACGAGCAGTACTTC
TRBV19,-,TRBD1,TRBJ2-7,CASSAGTGAQHTYEQYF,TGTGCCAGTAGTGCCGGGACAGGGGCCCAACACACCTACGAGCAGTACTTC
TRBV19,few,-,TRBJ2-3,CASWRMSDTQYF,TGTGCCAGTTGGAGAATGTCAGATACGCAGTATTTT
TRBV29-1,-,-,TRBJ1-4,CSVEDEKLFF,TGCAGCGTTGAGGATGAAAAACTGTTTTTT
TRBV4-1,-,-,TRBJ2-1,CASSQAPTRSRYAEQFF,TGCGCCAGCAGCCAAGCGCCGACTAGAAGTAGGTATGCTGAGCAGTTCTTC
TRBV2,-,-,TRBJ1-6,CASSGQGWSSPLHF,TGTGCCAGCAGTGGCCAGGGCTGGAGTTCACCCCTCCACTTT
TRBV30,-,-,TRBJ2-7,CAWSKGDFYEQYF,TGTGCCTGGAGTAAAGGGGACTTCTACGAGCAGTACTTC
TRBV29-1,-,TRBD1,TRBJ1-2,CSVVIRDRGHYGYTF,TGCAGCGTTGTTATTCGGGACAGAGGCCACTATGGCTACACCTTC
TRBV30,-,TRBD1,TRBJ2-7,CAWSARQGGEQYF,TGTGCCTGGAGTGCGAGACAGGGTGGCGAGCAGTACTTC
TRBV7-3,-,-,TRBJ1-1,CASSARPAGTEAFF,TGTGCCAGCAGCGCAAGGCCCGCGGGGACTGAAGCTTTCTTT
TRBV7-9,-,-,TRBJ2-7,CASSWDRARYEQYF,TGTGCCAGCAGCTGGGACCGGGCCCGCTACGAGCAGTACTTC
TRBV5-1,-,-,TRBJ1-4,CASSSNSGGGEKLFF,TGCGCCAGCAGCTCCAATTCCGGTGGGGGTGAAAAACTGTTTTTT
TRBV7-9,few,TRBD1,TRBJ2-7,CASSLVVRGSEQYF,TGTGCCAGCAGCTTAGTCGTCAGGGGGAGCGAGCAGTACTTC
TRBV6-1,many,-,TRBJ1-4,CASSELTGQGIATNEKLFF,TGTGCCAGCAGTGAATTAACTGGGCAGGGGATTGCAACTAATGAAAAACTGTTTTTT
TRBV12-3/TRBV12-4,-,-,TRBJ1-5,CAIGVQGRLGPQHF,TGTGCCATCGGGGTGCAGGGGCGCCTTGGGCCCCAGCATTTT
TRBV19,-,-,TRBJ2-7,CASNRDAFSYEQYF,TGTGCCAGCAACAGGGACGCCTTCTCCTACGAGCAGTACTTC
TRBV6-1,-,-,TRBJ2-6,CASSRKRTSNSGANVLTF,TGTGCCAGCAGCCGCAAAAGGACCTCGAACTCCGGGGCCAACGTCCTGACTTTC
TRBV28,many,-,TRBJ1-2,CASTYVGDYGYTF,TGTGCCAGCACCTACGTTGGTGACTATGGCTACACCTTC
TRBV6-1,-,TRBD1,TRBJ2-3,CASSPRATGGTDTQYF,TGTGCCAGCAGCCCCCGCGCGACAGGGGGTACAGATACGCAGTATTTT
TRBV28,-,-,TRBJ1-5,CASKRTLNQPQHF,TGTGCCAGCAAGAGGACCCTCAATCAGCCCCAGCATTTT
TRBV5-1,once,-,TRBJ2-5,CASSGSGTYQETQYF,TGCGCCAGCAGCGGGTCGGGAACCTACCAAGAGACCCAGTACTTC
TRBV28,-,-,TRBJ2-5,CASSGASVETQYF,TGTGCCAGCAGCGGGGCCTCGGTAGAGACCCAGTACTTC
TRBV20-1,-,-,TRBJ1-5,CSATGQDNQPQHF,TGCAGTGCTACGGGCCAGGACAATCAGCCCCAGCATTTT
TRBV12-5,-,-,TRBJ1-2,CASGSPRDGGYTF,TGTGCTAGTGGTTCGCCTCGGGATGGGGGCTACACCTTC
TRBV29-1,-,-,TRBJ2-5,CSVEGNDGAQYF,TGCAGCGTTGAGGGAAATGACGGGGCCCAGTACTTC
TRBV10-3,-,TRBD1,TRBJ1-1,CAIRTSGTANTEAFF,TGTGCTATCAGGACATCCGGGACAGCGAACACTGAAGCTTTCTTT
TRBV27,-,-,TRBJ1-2,CASSPHGLNYGYTF,TGTGCCAGCAGTCCTCACGGATTAAACTATGGCTACACCTTC
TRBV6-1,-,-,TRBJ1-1,CASSIDVGTEAFF,TGTGCCAGCAGTATAGATGTCGGCACTGAAGCTTTCTTT
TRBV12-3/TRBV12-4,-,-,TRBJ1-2,CASRPAGSVYGYTF,TGTGCCAGCAGACCTGCAGGTTCAGTCTATGGCTACACCTTC
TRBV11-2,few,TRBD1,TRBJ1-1,CASSLGDRDWSTEAFF,TGTGCCAGCAGCTTAGGGGACAGGGATTGGTCCACTGAAGCTTTCTTT
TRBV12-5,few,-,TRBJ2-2,CASGKFRTGELFF,TGTGCTAGTGGCAAATTCCGCACCGGGGAGCTGTTTTTT
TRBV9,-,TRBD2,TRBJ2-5,CASSGVGAGGETQYF,TGTGCCAGCAGCGGCGTCGGGGCCGGGGGGGAGACCCAGTACTTC
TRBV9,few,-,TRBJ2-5,CASSVAKVGTQYF,TGTGCCAGCAGCGTAGCCAAGGTTGGGACCCAGTACTTC
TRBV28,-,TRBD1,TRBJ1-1,CASSIRQGTHTEAFF,TGTGCCAGTAGTATACGACAGGGGACACACACTGAAGCTTTCTTT
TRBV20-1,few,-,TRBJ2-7,CSAKKQYPYEQYF,TGCAGTGCTAAGAAACAGTATCCCTACGAGCAGTACTTC
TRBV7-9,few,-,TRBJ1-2,CASSSLAFDGYTF,TGTGCCAGCAGTTCCCTGGCTTTCGATGGCTACACCTTC
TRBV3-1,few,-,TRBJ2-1,CASSQDSRLGINNEQFF,TGTGCCAGCAGCCAAGACTCGAGACTCGGGATAAACAATGAGCAGTTCTTC
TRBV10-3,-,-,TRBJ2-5,CAISVNQETQYF,TGTGCCATCAGTGTTAATCAGGAGACCCAGTACTTC
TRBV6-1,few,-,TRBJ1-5,CASSEALFTDLIPSNQPQHF,TGTGCCAGCAGTGAAGCCCTCTTTACCGACCTAATACCTAGCAATCAGCCCCAGCATTTT
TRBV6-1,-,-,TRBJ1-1,CASSGRGLGPTEAFF,TGTGCCAGCAGTGGGAGGGGGTTAGGGCCCACTGAAGCTTTCTTT
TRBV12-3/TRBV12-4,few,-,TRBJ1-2,CASSTGWDGYTF,TGTGCCAGCAGTACAGGGTGGGATGGCTACACCTTC
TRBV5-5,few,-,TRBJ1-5,CASSLKDQPQHF,TGTGCCAGCAGCTTGAAAGATCAGCCCCAGCATTTT
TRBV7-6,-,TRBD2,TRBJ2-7,CASSLDSGIAGSYEQYF,TGTGCCAGCAGCTTAGATTCGGGAATAGCGGGATCCTACGAGCAGTACTTC